These T cell receptor beta chains were read from a single sample in a study of siplizumab effects on memory and regulatory T cells. The protocol was immunoSEQ multiplex PCR, while the TCRdb copy is restricted to in-frame clones and leaves out a portion. Of more than 95,000 clones in the sample, roughly 93% were seen once. What was sequenced was Tregs sorted from blood. These receptors all come from a human donor in good health. The CDR3 runs from the conserved cysteine through the conserved F or W. The order of the fields is V gene, clone size, D gene, J gene, CDR3 DNA, CDR3 protein. A D gene is named only where the DNA matches it firmly. Size is omitted from some rows. Given values are once, few, many or a class for expanded clones.

>TRBV30|.|.|TRBJ2-5
TGTGCCTGGACTCTCTTGGGACTCCAAGAGACCCAGTACTTC
CAWTLLGLQETQYF
>TRBV2|.|.|TRBJ2-7
TGTGCCAGCAGGCCCTCCAGGGGCGACTCCTACGAGCAGTACTTC
CASRPSRGDSYEQYF
>TRBV6-5|.|TRBD1|TRBJ1-2
TGTGCCAGCAGTTGGCAGGGGGCCGAGGGCTACACCTTC
CASSWQGAEGYTF
>TRBV19|.|TRBD2|TRBJ2-3
TGTGCCAGCAGGCGGGGGGCCGGCACAGATACGCAGTATTTT
CASRRGAGTDTQYF
>TRBV5-1|.|.|TRBJ2-3
TGCGCCAGCAGCTTGGTGGAGGCCGGCACAGATACGCAGTATTTT
CASSLVEAGTDTQYF
>TRBV10-3|.|.|TRBJ2-1
TGTGCCATCGGTTCAGGGCAGGGGACCTACAATGAGCAGTTCTTC
CAIGSGQGTYNEQFF
>TRBV4-2|.|.|TRBJ2-3
TGTGCCAGCGCGCGGGGTCGCACAGATACGCAGTATTTT
CASARGRTDTQYF
>TRBV5-1|.|TRBD2|TRBJ2-1
TGCGCCAGCAGCTCGGGGCTCGGCGGGAGGTCTAGGATTGAGCAGTTCTTC
CASSSGLGGRSRIEQFF
>TRBV19|.|TRBD1|TRBJ1-6
TGTGCCAGTAGTATTTTCAGGGGGGCAAATTATAATTCACCCCTCCACTTT
CASSIFRGANYNSPLHF
>TRBV11-3|.|.|TRBJ1-3
TGTGCCAGCAGCCTTGGACATCGAGGCGGAAACACCATATATTTT
CASSLGHRGGNTIYF
>TRBV7-2|.|.|TRBJ2-7
TGTGCCAGCAGCTTAGGTAGCGGCTACGAGCAGTACTTC
CASSLGSGYEQYF
>TRBV6-6|.|TRBD1|TRBJ1-2
TGTGCCAGCGGCACCCCGGGACAGGTTAACTATGGCTACACCTTC
CASGTPGQVNYGYTF
>TRBV9|once|.|TRBJ1-1
TGTGCCAGCAGCGGATCAGGGAACACTGAAGCTTTCTTT
CASSGSGNTEAFF
>TRBV27|.|TRBD1|TRBJ1-1
TGTGCCAGCAGTTTATGGGGGACAGGTTTAGGGAACACTGAAGCTTTCTTT
CASSLWGTGLGNTEAFF
>TRBV9|.|.|TRBJ1-2
TGTGCCAGCAGCGTAGGACAAGGACCAAGCTATGGCTACACCTTC
CASSVGQGPSYGYTF
>TRBV7-9|once|.|TRBJ1-1
TGTGCCAGCAGCTTAGTTTCGGGAGGTACTGAAGCTTTCTTT
CASSLVSGGTEAFF
>TRBV15|.|.|TRBJ2-5
TGTGCCACCAGCAGAGATGCAGTTCAAGAGACCCAGTACTTC
CATSRDAVQETQYF
>TRBV29-1|.|.|TRBJ1-5
TGCAGCGTTGCGGCAGGGCCAAATCAGCCCCAGCATTTT
CSVAAGPNQPQHF
>TRBV6-5|.|.|TRBJ2-5
TGTGCCAGTGGCGGGACAGTACTACAAGAGACCCAGTACTTC
CASGGTVLQETQYF
>TRBV7-8|.|.|TRBJ1-2
TGTGCCAGCAGCAATAACTATGGCTACACCTTC
CASSNNYGYTF
>TRBV5-6|.|.|TRBJ2-7
TGTGCCAGCAGCTTGGTAGGGTCTCGAGAAGTCGAGCAGTACTTC
CASSLVGSREVEQYF
>TRBV5-1|.|.|TRBJ2-7
TGCGCCAGCAGCGGGGGGTTTGTCTACGAGCAGTACTTC
CASSGGFVYEQYF
>TRBV18|.|.|TRBJ2-7
TGTGCCAGCTCACCACTGGCCGGGGGGCAGTTGGACGAGCAGTACTTC
CASSPLAGGQLDEQYF
>TRBV4-2|.|.|TRBJ1-1
TGTGCCAGCAGCCAAGATAGATTCACTGAAGCTTTCTTT
CASSQDRFTEAFF
>TRBV2|.|.|TRBJ1-2
TGTGCCAGCAGTGAAGAGTTGGCGGTTCTCGGCTACACCTTC
CASSEELAVLGYTF
>TRBV6-1|.|TRBD1|TRBJ2-7
TGTGCCAGCAGTGAAGCAGACAGGGCTCTCTACGAGCAGTACTTC
CASSEADRALYEQYF
>TRBV5-1|.|TRBD1|TRBJ2-1
TGCGCCAGCGCCTCCCAGGGGGCGCAGTTCTTC
CASASQGAQFF
>TRBV10-1|.|.|TRBJ2-7
TGCGCCAGCAGCGGGACTGAGGGGTACGAGCAGTACTTC
CASSGTEGYEQYF
>TRBV11-3|.|.|TRBJ2-7
TGTGCCAGCAGCTTTACCGTGTTTCTAGCGTCGAGCTCCTACGAGCAGTACTTC
CASSFTVFLASSSYEQYF
>TRBV6-5|.|.|TRBJ2-1
TGTGCCAGCAGACTAACGGGAAGGACCTACAATGAGCAGTTCTTC
CASRLTGRTYNEQFF
>TRBV9|.|.|TRBJ2-5
TGTGCCAGCAGCGTAGGCTCCCCTCTCCAAGAGACCCAGTACTTC
CASSVGSPLQETQYF
>TRBV6-1|.|.|TRBJ1-5
TGTGCCAGCACGGACAATCAGCCCCAGCATTTT
CASTDNQPQHF
>TRBV5-1|.|.|TRBJ2-2
TGCGCCAGCAGCTTGAGTGGCTCCACCGGGGAGCTGTTTTTT
CASSLSGSTGELFF
>TRBV2|.|.|TRBJ1-2
TGTGCCAGCTACCAAGAACGGCTCTATGGCTACACCTTC
CASYQERLYGYTF
>TRBV19|.|TRBD1|TRBJ2-2
TGTGCCAGTAGTGCCTACAGGGGAAGCAGCGGGGAGCTGTTTTTT
CASSAYRGSSGELFF
>TRBV2|.|.|TRBJ1-2
TGTGCCAGCCACGGGACGCAGGATGGCTACACCTTC
CASHGTQDGYTF
>TRBV25-1|.|TRBD1|TRBJ1-4
TGTGCCAGCACCGACAAGCAAAATACAGGGGGATACGAAAAACTGTTTTTT
CASTDKQNTGGYEKLFF
>TRBV27|once|TRBD1|TRBJ1-2
TGTGCCAGCAGTTCATTCGGGACAGGAGATGGCTACACCTTC
CASSSFGTGDGYTF
>TRBV16|once|.|TRBJ1-2
TGTGCCAGCAGCCAATCCAGCGGCTATGGCTACACCTTC
CASSQSSGYGYTF
>TRBV5-1|.|TRBD1|TRBJ1-3
TGCGCCAGCAGCTTGAGTTCCCGGACAGGGGGCCTTGGAAACACCATATATTTT
CASSLSSRTGGLGNTIYF
>TRBV18|.|.|TRBJ1-6
TGTGCCAGCTCACCACAGGGGATGAGTTCACCCCTCCACTTT
CASSPQGMSSPLHF
>TRBV6-5|.|.|TRBJ2-7
TGTGCCAGCAGTTACCCGGCCGCGTCCGAGCAGTACTTC
CASSYPAASEQYF
>TRBV5-1|.|.|TRBJ2-7
TGCGCCAGCACGGAAGGGGTTGGAGAGCAGTACTTC
CASTEGVGEQYF